This TCR beta chain was recorded in a study of T-cell reconstitution after alpha-beta-depleted transplantation in children. Broader study findings: The study reportedly traced alpha-beta T cells about two months after transplant to several hundred expanded graft clones. T-cell numbers and diversity one year post-transplant derived largely from freshly generated T cells. Elevated TCRbeta diversity at day 60 was traced, in some patients, to surviving recipient T cells and thymic progenitors.

Trimming left V 4 bases short and J 1 base short, with 16 bases between. CDR3 length equals 17 residues. CDR1 and CDR2 (germline): SEHNR, FQNEAQ (reference sequence). Using unique molecular identifiers, the investigators prepared the TCRbeta library. TCRdb reanalysed the PCR reads using MiXCR and keeps one entry per CDR3 protein. The profile shows roughly 670,000 distinct CDR3 sequences, around 13% of them singletons. This clonotype showed up just a few times. Its antigen is unknown. Sequencing used PBMCs, obtained before TCRalphabeta/CD19-depleted stem cell transplant. V usage is TRBV7-9 and J usage is TRBJ2-2, with D possibly matching TRBD1 (5 bases). The sequence was collected from a girl between 2 and 10 years old with congenital amegakaryocytic thrombocytopenia, due to receive a stem cell transplant. The CDR3 bases are TGTGCCAGCAGCTACTTAGGGGTGAAGGAGAACACCGGGGAGCTGTTTTTT. Protein: CASSYLGVKENTGELFF.